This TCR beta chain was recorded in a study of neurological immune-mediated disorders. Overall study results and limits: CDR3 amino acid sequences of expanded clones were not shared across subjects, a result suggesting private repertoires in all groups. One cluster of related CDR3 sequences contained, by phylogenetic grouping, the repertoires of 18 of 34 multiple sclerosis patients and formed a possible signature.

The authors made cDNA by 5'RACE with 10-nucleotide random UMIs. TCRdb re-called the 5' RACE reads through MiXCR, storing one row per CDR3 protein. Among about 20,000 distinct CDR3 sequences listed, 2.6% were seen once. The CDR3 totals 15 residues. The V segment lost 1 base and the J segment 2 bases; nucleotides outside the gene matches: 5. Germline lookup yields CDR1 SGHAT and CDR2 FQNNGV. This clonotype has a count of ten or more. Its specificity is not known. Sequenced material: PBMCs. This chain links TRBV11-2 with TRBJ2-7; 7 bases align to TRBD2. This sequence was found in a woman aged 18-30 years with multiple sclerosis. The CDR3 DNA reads TGTGCCAGCAGCTTAGGGCGGGGGACCCCCTACGAGCAGTACTTC. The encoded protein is CASSLGRGTPYEQYF.